Given below is one T cell receptor (beta chain) in context. The germline CDR1 and CDR2 sequences are MNHEY and SVGAGI. V shed 5 bases, J shed 1 base, and the junction held 4 bases outside the gene matches. This CDR3 has 15 amino acids. All of the donors resided in Nashville, Tennessee, and each was a Caucasian adult. A CD45RA+ naive subset and a CD45RA-negative memory subset were split from CD4+ cells. The record originates from a study of shared clonotypes between healthy human individuals. Study overall: CD4 naive and CD4 memory each took three plates per donor, while CD8 naive took two and CD8 memory one.

Per the authors' pipeline: ImmunoSEQ only sent back junction sequences with no quality scores, so filtering was done differently. Here immunoSEQ multiplex PCR was the method, and the copy in TCRdb shows in-frame clones only, minus some. D and trimming come from the DNA, and the V and J calls and clone size come from that table. The sample holds about 1.4 million clones; roughly 95% are singletons and the top ten take about 1.2%. The clonotype comes from a man aged 25-40 years in good health. The sample was naive CD4+ T cells sorted from blood. Stated subset: CD45RA+ positively selected. The rearrangement joins TRBV6-5 to TRBJ2-3, with 9 nucleotides matching TRBD2. DNA of the CDR3: TGTGCCAGCAGTACGAGGACTAGCGGCACAGATACGCAGTATTTT. Amino acid sequence: CASSTRTSGTDTQYF.